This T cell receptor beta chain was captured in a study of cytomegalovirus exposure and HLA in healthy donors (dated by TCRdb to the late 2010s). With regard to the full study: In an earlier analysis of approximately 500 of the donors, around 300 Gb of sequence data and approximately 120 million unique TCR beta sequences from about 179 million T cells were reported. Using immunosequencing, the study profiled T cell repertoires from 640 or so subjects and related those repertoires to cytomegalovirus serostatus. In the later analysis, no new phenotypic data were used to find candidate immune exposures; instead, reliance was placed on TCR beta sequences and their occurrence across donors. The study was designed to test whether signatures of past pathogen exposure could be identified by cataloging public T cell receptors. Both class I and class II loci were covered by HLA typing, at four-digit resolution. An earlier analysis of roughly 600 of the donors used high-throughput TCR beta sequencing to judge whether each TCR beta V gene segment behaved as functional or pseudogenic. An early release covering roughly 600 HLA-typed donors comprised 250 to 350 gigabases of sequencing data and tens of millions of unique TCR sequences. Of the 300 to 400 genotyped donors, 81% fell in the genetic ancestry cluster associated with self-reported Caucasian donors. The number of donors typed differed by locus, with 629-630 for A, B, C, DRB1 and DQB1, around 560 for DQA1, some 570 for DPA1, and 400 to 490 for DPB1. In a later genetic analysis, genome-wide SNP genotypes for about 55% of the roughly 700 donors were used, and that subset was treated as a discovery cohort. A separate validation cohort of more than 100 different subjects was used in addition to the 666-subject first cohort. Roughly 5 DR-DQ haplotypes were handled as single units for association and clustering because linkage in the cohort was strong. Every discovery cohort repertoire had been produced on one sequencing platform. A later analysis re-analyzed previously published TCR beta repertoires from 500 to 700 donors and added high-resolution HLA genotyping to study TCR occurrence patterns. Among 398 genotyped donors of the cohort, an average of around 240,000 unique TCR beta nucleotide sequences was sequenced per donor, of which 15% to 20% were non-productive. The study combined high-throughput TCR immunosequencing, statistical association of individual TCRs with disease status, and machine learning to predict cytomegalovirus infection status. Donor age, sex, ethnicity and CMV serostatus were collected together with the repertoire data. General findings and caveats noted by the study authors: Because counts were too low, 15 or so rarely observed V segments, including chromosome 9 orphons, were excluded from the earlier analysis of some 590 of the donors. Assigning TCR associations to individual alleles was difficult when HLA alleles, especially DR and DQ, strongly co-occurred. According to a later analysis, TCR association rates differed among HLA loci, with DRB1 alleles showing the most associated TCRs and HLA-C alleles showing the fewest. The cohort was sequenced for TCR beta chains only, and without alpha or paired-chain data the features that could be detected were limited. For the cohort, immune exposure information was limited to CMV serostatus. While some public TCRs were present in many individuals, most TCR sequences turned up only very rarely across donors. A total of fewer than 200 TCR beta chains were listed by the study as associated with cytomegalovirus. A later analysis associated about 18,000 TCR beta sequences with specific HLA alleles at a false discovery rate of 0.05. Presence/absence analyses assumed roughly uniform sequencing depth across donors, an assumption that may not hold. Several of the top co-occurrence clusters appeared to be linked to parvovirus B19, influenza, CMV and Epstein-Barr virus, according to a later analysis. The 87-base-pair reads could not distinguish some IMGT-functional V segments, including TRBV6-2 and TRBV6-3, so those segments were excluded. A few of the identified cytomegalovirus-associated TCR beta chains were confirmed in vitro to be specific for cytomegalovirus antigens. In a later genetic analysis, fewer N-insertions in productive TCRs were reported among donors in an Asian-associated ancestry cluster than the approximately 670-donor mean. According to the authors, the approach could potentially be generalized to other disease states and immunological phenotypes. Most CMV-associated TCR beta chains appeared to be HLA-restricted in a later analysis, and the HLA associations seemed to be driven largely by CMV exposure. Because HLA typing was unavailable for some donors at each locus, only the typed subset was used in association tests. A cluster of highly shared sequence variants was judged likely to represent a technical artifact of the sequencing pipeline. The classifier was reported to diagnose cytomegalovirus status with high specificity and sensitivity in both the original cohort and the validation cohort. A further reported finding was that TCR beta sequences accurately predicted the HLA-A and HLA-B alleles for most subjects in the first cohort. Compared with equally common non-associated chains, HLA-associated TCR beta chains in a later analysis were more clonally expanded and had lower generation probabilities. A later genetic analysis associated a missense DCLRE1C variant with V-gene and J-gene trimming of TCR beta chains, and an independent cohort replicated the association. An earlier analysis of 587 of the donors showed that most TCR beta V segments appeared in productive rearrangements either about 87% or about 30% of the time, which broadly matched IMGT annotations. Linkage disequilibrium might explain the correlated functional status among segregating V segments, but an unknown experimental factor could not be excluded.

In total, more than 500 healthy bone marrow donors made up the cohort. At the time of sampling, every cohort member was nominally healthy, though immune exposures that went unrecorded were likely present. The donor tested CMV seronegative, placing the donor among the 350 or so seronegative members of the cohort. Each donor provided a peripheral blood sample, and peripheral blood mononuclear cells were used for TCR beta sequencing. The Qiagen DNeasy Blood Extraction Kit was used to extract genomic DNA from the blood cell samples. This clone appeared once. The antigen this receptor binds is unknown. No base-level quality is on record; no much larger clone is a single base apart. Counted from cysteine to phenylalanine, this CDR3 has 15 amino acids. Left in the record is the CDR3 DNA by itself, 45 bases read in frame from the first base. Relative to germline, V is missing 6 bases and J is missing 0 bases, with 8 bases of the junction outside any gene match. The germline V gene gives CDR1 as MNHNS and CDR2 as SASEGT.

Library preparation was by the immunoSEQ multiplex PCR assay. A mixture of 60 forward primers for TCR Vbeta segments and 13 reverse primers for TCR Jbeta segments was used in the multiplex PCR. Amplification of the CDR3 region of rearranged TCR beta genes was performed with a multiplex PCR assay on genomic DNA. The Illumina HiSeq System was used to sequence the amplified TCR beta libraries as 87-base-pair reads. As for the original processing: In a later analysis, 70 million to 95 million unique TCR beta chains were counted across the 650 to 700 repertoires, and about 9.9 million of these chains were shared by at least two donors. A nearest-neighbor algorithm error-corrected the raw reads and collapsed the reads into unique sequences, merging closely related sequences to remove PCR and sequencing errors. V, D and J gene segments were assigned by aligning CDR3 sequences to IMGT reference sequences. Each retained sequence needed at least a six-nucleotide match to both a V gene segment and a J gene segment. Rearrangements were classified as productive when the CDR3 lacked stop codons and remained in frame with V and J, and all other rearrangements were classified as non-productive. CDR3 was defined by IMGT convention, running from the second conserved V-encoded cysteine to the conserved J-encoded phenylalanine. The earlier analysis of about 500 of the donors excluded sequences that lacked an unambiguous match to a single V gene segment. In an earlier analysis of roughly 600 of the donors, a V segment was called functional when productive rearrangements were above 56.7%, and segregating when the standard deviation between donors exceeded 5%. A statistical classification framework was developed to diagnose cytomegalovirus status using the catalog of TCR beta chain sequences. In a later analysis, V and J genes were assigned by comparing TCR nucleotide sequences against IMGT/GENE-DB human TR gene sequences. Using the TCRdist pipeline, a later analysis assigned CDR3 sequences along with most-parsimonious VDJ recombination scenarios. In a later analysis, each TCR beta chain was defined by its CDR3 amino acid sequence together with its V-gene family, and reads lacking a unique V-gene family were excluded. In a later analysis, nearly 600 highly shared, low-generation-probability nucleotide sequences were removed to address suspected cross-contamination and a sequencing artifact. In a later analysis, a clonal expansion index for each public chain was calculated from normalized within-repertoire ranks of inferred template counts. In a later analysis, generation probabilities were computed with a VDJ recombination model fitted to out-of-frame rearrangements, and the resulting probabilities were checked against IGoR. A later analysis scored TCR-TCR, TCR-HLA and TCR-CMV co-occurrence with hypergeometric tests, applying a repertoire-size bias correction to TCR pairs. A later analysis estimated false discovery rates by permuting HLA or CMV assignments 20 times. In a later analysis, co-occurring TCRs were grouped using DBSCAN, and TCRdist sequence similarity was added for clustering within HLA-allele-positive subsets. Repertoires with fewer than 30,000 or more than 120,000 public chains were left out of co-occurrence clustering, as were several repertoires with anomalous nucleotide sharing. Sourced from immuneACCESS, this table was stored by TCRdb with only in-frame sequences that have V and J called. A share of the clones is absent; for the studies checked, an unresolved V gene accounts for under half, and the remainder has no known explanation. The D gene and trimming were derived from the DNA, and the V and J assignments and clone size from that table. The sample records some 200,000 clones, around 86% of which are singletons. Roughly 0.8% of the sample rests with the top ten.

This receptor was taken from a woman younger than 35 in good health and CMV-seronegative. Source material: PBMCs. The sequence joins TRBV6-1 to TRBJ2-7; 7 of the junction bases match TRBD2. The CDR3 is CASSQGRGSSYEQYF. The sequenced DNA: TGTGCCAGCAGCCAAGGGAGGGGTAGCTCCTACGAGCAGTACTTC.